Here is one TCR beta chain with its context. The CDR3 end falls 3 residues outside the read, so it is completed with the germline J gene. The entry originates in a study of T cells in women clearing cervical HPV infection. Background on the study: Control women cleared a single incident HPV16 infection within 12 months.

The CDR3 consists of 14 residues. Germline-derived CDR1 and CDR2 are SGHRS and YFSETQ. Between the trimmed V and J ends, which lost 0 bases and 8 bases, there was a span of 11 bases. Here immunoSEQ multiplex PCR was the method, and the copy in TCRdb shows in-frame clones only, minus some. The sample has roughly 22,000 clones. All participants had a single incident cervical HPV16 infection, and prevalent HPV16 infections were excluded. Material: blood buffy coat. The receptor was derived from a woman between 18 and 75 years old with a cervical HPV16 infection that either progressed to CIN3+ or cleared (not recorded which). J is TRBJ1-4 and V is TRBV5-1; D unclear. CDR3 DNA, as far as it was read: TGCGCCAGCAGCTTGGATACTCCGAAGGAAAAA. The encoded protein is CASSLDTPKEK. In full, the CDR3 reads CASSLDTPKEKLFF.